This TCR beta chain was recorded in a study of T cell changes during pregnancy in multiple sclerosis (dated by TCRdb to about 2019). For context, the study as a whole: In women with multiple sclerosis, the researchers looked at how the T cell repertoire shifted as pregnancy progressed.

Regarding this clone: Its target antigen remains unknown. The record has no base qualities; no much larger clone is one base away.

Compared with germline, V lacks 5 bases and J lacks 7 bases; bases without a gene match: 9. The CDR3, cysteine through phenylalanine, is 15 amino acids long. Only CDR3 DNA remains: 45 bases, in frame from the first base. For CDR1 and CDR2, the germline V gene lists MNHEY and SVGAGI. Libraries were constructed by the immunoSEQ multiplex PCR assay. This immuneACCESS table, as held by TCRdb, lists in-frame sequences with V and J called but not all clones. Of the missing ones, under half trace to an unresolved V gene in checked studies; the others have no known cause. For this sample the table gives approximately 28,000 clones, of which about 92% were detected only once. 5% to 6% of the sample belongs to the ten largest clones.

The sequence came from a female donor with multiple sclerosis, enrolled in a pregnancy study. The chain links TRBV6-5 with TRBJ2-5, with 11 middle bases fitting TRBD2. This sample comprised CD8+ T cells from peripheral blood mononuclear cells, obtained before pregnancy. The CDR3 reads CASSPKTSGVGTQYF. In nucleotide form, the sequence is TGTGCCAGCAGTCCGAAGACTAGCGGGGTGGGGACCCAGTACTTC.